This T cell receptor beta chain was captured in a study of regulatory dendritic cells for organ transplantation. Regarding the study as a whole: Considerable individual heterogeneity was seen in alloreactive memory CD8+ T cells. Regulatory dendritic cells appeared to expand memory CD8+ clones less than mature ones.

Allogeneic regulatory or mature dendritic cells were co-cultured for 5 days with CFSE-labeled sorted T cells at 1:10. Germline assignment: CDR1 SGHDT and CDR2 YYEEEE. After removal of 3 bases from V and 4 bases from J, the junction contained 6 bases not matched to a gene. The CDR3 totals 15 residues. Points on this clone: Its antigen is as yet unknown.

The protocol was immunoSEQ multiplex PCR, while the TCRdb copy is restricted to in-frame clones and leaves out a portion. The top ten hold roughly 17% of the sample, which has about 4,200 clones, about three fifths seen once. The sequence was obtained from a human donor in good health. V gene TRBV5-6 combines with J gene TRBJ1-2; 10 nucleotides match TRBD1. The material sequenced was memory CD8+ T cells from blood cultured with regulatory dendritic cells. Noted subset: CD45RO+ memory T cells. CDR3 loop: CASSWTGGTGYGYTF. The CDR3 coding sequence is TGTGCCAGCAGCTGGACAGGGGGTACTGGCTATGGCTACACCTTC.